Presented here are 5 T cell receptor beta chains from one specimen sequenced in a study of cytomegalovirus exposure and HLA in healthy donors. It was with 60 Vbeta and 13 Jbeta primers that the PCR ran. TCRdb's copy holds only in-frame clones and misses some; the assay was immunoSEQ multiplex PCR. Seen here are 150,000 to 200,000 clones, 80% to 90% observed once, and the top ten hold approximately 9.4%. The sample taken for sequencing was PBMCs. All receptors come from a man aged 18 to 29 in good health and CMV-seropositive.

To note about this clone: A junction end diverges from the germline sequence, so it may reflect a read error. The chain carries TRBV7-9 and TRBJ1-5; D not certain. CDR1 is SEHNR, CDR2 FQNEAQ, per germline (reference sequence). The CDR3 length is 13 residues. The CDR3 DNA follows: TGTTCCAGCAGCTTAAACGGGGATCAGCCCCAGCATTTT. It codes for CSSSLNGDQPQHF.

The chain couples TRBV6-5 to TRBJ1-6, with a possible D match to TRBD1 (5 bases). V lost 6 bases and J 7 bases, leaving 10 bases between the germline ends. The CDR3 length is 13 residues. The germline gives CDR1 MNHEY, CDR2 SVGAGI. Written as DNA, the CDR3 is TGTGCCAGCAGGGAGGGGAGGAATTCACCCCTCCACTTT. Protein sequence: CASREGRNSPLHF.

This chain uses TRBV6-1 with TRBJ2-5; 11 nucleotides line up with TRBD2. V dropped 6 bases and J dropped 6; count of bases not matched to a gene: 6. Germline V gene lookup returns CDR1 MNHNS and CDR2 SASEGT. This CDR3 is 14 amino acids long. This chain's CDR3 is CASRISGGEKTQYF. DNA for the CDR3: TGTGCCAGCAGGATTAGCGGGGGGGAGAAGACCCAGTACTTC.

The CDR3 loop reads CASSQGQGARDTQYF. The DNA for the CDR3 is TGCGCCAGCAGCCAAGGCCAGGGGGCGCGAGATACGCAGTATTTT. This rearrangement joins TRBV4-1 to TRBJ2-3; 8 bases map to TRBD1. The CDR3 has 15 amino acids. CDR1 MGHRA and CDR2 YSYEKL come from the germline V gene. V shed 1 base, J shed 5 bases, and the junction held 5 bases outside the gene matches.

CDR3 amino acids: CATRDSNEKLFF. DNA for the CDR3: TGTGCCACCCGGGACAGTAATGAAAAACTGTTTTTT. This sequence joins TRBV10-3 and TRBJ1-4, with TRBD1 matching 7 bases. Trimming took 10 bases from V and 4 from J; bases not matched to a gene: 3. The CDR3 has 12 amino acids. CDR1 and CDR2 from the germline V gene are ENHRY and SYGVKD.